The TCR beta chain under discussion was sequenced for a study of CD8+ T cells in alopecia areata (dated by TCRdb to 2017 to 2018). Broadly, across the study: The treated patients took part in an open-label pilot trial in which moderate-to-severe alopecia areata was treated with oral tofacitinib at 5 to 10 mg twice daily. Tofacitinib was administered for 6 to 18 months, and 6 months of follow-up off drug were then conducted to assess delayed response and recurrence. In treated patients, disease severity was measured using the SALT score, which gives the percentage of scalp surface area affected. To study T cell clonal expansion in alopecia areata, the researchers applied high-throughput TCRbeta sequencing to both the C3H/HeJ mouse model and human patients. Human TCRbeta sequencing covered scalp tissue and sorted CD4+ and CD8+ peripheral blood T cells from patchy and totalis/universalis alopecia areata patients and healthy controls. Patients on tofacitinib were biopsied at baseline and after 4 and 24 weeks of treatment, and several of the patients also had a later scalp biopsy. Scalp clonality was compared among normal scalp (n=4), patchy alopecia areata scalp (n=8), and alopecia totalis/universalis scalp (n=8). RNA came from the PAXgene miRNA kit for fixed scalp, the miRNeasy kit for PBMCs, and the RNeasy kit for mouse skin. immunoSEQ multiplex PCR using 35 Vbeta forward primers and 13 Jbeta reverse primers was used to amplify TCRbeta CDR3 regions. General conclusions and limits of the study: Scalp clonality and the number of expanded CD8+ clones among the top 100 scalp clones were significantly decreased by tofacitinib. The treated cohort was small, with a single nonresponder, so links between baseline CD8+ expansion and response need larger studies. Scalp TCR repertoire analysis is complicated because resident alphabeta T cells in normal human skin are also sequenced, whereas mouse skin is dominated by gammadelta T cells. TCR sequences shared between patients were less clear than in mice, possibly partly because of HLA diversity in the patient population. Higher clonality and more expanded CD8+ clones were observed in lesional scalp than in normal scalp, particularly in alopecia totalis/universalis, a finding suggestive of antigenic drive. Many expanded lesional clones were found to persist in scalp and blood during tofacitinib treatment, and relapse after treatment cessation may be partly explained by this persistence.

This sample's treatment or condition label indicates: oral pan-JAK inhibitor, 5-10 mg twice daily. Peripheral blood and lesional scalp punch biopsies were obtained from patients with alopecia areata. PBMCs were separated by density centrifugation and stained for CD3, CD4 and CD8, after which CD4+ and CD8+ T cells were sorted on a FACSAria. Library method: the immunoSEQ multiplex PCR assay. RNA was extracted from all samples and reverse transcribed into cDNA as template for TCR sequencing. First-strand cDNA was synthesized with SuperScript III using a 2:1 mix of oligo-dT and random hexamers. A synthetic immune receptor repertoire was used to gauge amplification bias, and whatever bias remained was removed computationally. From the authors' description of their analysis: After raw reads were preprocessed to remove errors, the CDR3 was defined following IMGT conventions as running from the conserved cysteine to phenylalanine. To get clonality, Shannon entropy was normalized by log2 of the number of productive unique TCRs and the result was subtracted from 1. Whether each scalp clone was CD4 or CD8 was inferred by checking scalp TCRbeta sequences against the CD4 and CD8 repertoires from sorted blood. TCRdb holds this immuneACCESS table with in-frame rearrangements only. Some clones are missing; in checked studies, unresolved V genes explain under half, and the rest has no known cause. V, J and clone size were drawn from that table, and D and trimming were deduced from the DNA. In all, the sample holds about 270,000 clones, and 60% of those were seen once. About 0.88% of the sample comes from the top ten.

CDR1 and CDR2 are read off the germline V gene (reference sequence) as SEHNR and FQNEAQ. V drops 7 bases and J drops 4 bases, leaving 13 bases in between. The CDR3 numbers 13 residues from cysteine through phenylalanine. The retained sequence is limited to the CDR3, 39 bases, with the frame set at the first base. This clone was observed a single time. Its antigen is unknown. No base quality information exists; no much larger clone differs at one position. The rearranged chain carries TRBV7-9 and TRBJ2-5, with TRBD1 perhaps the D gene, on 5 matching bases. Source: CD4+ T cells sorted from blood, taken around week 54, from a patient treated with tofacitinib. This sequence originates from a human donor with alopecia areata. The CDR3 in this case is CASTKDIRETQYF. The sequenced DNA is TGTGCCAGCACGAAGGACATTCGAGAGACCCAGTACTTC.